This T cell receptor beta chain was sequenced during a study of shared clonotypes between healthy human individuals. The V end lost 3 bases, the J end lost 0 bases, and 12 bases lay between the germline ends. The CDR3 length is 16 residues. Germline assignment: CDR1 MNHNS and CDR2 SASEGT. Naive CD8 populations comprised CD45RO-negative cells positively selected for CCR7, excluding terminally differentiated effector memory CD45RA+ cells. The data were produced by immunoSEQ multiplex PCR, yet TCRdb's version contains in-frame clones alone and is incomplete. Among about 2 million clones listed, over 85% were seen once.

Material: naive CD8+ T cells sorted from blood. The receptor was isolated from a man aged 18 to 29 in good health. The chain couples TRBV6-1 to TRBJ1-3; D remains ambiguous. The CDR3 is CASSDESVSSGNTIYF. CDR3 sequence (DNA): TGTGCCAGCAGTGATGAGTCGGTGAGCTCTGGAAACACCATATATTTT.